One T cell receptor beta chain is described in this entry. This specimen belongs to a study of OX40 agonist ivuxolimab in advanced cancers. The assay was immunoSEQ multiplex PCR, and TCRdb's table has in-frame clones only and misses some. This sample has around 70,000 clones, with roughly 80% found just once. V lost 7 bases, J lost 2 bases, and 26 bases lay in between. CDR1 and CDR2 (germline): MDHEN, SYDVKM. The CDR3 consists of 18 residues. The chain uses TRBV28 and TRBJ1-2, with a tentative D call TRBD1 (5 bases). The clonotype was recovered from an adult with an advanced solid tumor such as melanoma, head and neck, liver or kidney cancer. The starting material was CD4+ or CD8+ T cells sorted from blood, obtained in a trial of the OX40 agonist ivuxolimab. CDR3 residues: CASKAGPTNPVLNYGYTF. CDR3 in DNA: TGTGCCAGCAAGGCAGGGCCAACTAACCCTGTACTGAACTATGGCTACACCTTC.